The 32 T cell receptor beta chains presented below share a single source sample, sequenced in a study of blood T cell repertoires in COVID-19. Only in-frame clones appear in the TCRdb table, and some are missing; sequencing was by immunoSEQ multiplex PCR. The sample contains approximately 270,000 clones, over 75% of which appear only once. Source material: PBMCs or T cells enriched from blood (not recorded which). These receptors all come from a woman in her forties or fifties who had recovered from COVID-19.

V usage is TRBV18 and J usage is TRBJ2-6; D is unresolved. The V gene's germline CDR1 is KGHSH and CDR2 LQKENI. CDR3 length equals 15 residues. V gave up 5 bases and J gave up 0 bases, with 8 bases separating them. CDR3 nucleotides: TGTGCCAGCTCAGTGCGGCCCTCTGGGGCCAACGTCCTGACTTTC. This gives the protein CASSVRPSGANVLTF.

This clone was seen once. V gene TRBV27 combines with J gene TRBJ2-1, with no clear D. Germline V gene data show CDR1 as MNHEY and CDR2 as SMNVEV (reference sequence). The CDR3 has 12 amino acids. V gave up 6 bases and J gave up 3 bases, with 6 bases separating them. In nucleotides, the CDR3 is TGTGCCAGCAGCTTCGGCTACAATGAGCAGTTCTTC. Its protein product is CASSFGYNEQFF.

V is TRBV5-1 and J is TRBJ1-4; TRBD1 aligns across 12 bases. This CDR3 is built from 14 residues. Losses at the gene ends were 4 bases for V and 7 bases for J; bases not matched to a gene: 2. Germline V lookup: CDR1 SGHRS, CDR2 YFSETQ. The CDR3 sequence is CASSQGQGAEKLFF. CDR3 coding DNA: TGCGCCAGCAGCCAGGGACAGGGGGCTGAAAAACTGTTTTTT.

This clone came up a few times. The junction and the germline gene differ at one end; a read error may be behind it. The chain is built from TRBV28 and TRBJ2-7, with D possibly TRBD2 on 6 matching bases. The CDR3 length is 13 residues. Germline CDR1 is MDHEN and CDR2 is SYDVKM. The CDR3 spells CASSSPSRERTNF. The CDR3 DNA is TGTGCCAGCAGTTCCCCCTCCCGGGAGAGGACAAACTTC.

This chain joins TRBV5-1 and TRBJ1-6; 9 bases match TRBD1. CDR1 is SGHRS and CDR2 is YFSETQ in the germline V gene. V trimming: 4 bases; J trimming: 9 bases; junction bases outside the gene matches: 8. The CDR3 runs to 15 residues. CDR3 sequence (DNA): TGCGCCAGCAGCGTAAACCGGGACAGGGTTTCACCCCTCCACTTT. This encodes CASSVNRDRVSPLHF.

This clone was observed a single time. This sequence joins TRBV7-9 and TRBJ1-2; D remains unclear. In germline, CDR1 is SEHNR, CDR2 FQNEAQ (reference sequence). V lost 1 base, J lost 5 bases, and 11 bases lay in between. The CDR3 contains 14 residues. The CDR3: CASSLGWAEYGYTF. The CDR3 bases are TGTGCCAGCAGCTTAGGTTGGGCTGAGTATGGCTACACCTTC.

This chain uses TRBV6-5 with TRBJ1-1; 8 bases map to TRBD1. CDR3 length: 15 residues. Trimming took 8 bases from V and 1 from J; bases not matched to a gene: 9. Germline V CDR1 and CDR2: MNHEY, SVGAGI. CDR3 bases: TGTGCCAGCTACTTTAGGACAGGGCCGAACACTGAAGCTTTCTTT. As protein: CASYFRTGPNTEAFF.

The genes are TRBV28 and TRBJ1-6; D not certain. The germline V gene encodes CDR1 MDHEN and CDR2 SYDVKM. Trimming took 6 bases from V and 7 from J, leaving 16 bases between them. There are 15 residues in the CDR3. The CDR3, as DNA: TGTGCCAGCAGCCAGAGCCCGGGTTTAAATTCACCCCTCCACTTT. Its translation: CASSQSPGLNSPLHF.

The chain joins TRBV28 to TRBJ2-7, with TRBD1 matching over 8 bases. Germline assignment: CDR1 MDHEN and CDR2 SYDVKM. The J segment lost 0 bases and the V segment lost 3 bases, leaving 13 bases of the junction unmatched. The CDR3 runs to 18 residues. CDR3 sequence reads: CASSFLRGRPQSSYEQYF. As DNA, the CDR3 is TGTGCCAGCAGTTTTCTCAGGGGGCGTCCCCAAAGCTCCTACGAGCAGTACTTC.

J is TRBJ1-1 and V is TRBV28, with 8 positions matching TRBD1. The junction had 20 bases not matched to a gene; V was cut back by 5 bases and J by 0 bases. The CDR3 extends over 20 amino acids. The germline V gene encodes CDR1 MDHEN and CDR2 SYDVKM. The CDR3 nucleotides read TGTGCCAGCAGTCCCACCTTCCGGGCAGGGGGCAAGTCGATGAACACTGAAGCTTTCTTT. Protein product: CASSPTFRAGGKSMNTEAFF. Drawing the rest from reference TRBV28 and TRBJ1-1, the complete variable domain is DVKVTQSSRYLVKRTGEKVFLECVQDMDHENMFWYRQDPGLGLRLIYFSYDVKMKEKGDIPEGYSVSREKKERFSLILESASTNQTSMYLCASSPTFRAGGKSMNTEAFFGQGTRLTVV.

V is TRBV2 and J is TRBJ2-2; tentatively, D is TRBD1 (6 bases). V shed 5 bases and J shed 6 bases, with 16 bases lying between them. There are 15 residues in the CDR3. Germline V lookup: CDR1 SNHLY, CDR2 FYNNEI. CDR3 DNA: TGTGCCAGCAGTCTCCAGGGGACGGACGCCGGGGAGCTGTTTTTT. This sequence encodes CASSLQGTDAGELFF.

The chain is built from TRBV19 and TRBJ1-1, with 7 bases identical to TRBD1. This CDR3 contains 14 residues. CDR1 and CDR2 from the germline V gene are LNHDA and SQIVND (reference sequence). Losses at the gene ends were 6 bases for V and 2 bases for J; bases not matched to a gene: 6. As DNA, the CDR3 is TGTGCCAGTAGCACACAGGGGACCAACACTGAAGCTTTCTTT. Its protein product is CASSTQGTNTEAFF. Looking up the rest from reference TRBV19 and TRBJ1-1 gives the full variable domain: DGGITQSPKYLFRKEGQNVTLSCEQNLNHDAMYWYRQDPGQGLRLIYYSQIVNDFQKGDIAEGYSVSREKKESFPLTVTSAQKNPTAFYLCASSTQGTNTEAFFGQGTRLTVV.

The chain has TRBV6-5 and TRBJ2-5, with a possible D match to TRBD1 (6 bases). V was clipped by 4 bases and J by 7 bases, with 22 bases between them. The germline gives CDR1 MNHEY, CDR2 SVGAGI. CDR3 length: 16 amino acids. DNA for the CDR3: TGTGCCAGCAGTTCCAACCAAGACAGGCCGCCAGGGACCCAGTACTTC. This gives the protein CASSSNQDRPPGTQYF.

The V gene is TRBV24-1, the J gene TRBJ2-4; D uncertain. V gave up 5 bases and J gave up 2 bases, with 9 bases separating them. The CDR3 is 14 residues long. The V gene's germline CDR1 is KGHDR and CDR2 SFDVKD. CDR3 loop: CATSGLESKNIQYF. CDR3 coding DNA: TGTGCCACCAGTGGTCTTGAGTCCAAAAACATTCAGTACTTC.

The chain links TRBV27 to TRBJ2-3, with D maybe TRBD2 (6 bases). V lost 5 bases to trimming and J lost 6 bases, with 9 bases between them. The CDR3 is 12 residues long. Germline loops: CDR1 MNHEY, CDR2 SMNVEV (reference sequence). CDR3 DNA: TGTGCCAGCAGTCCCCGGGGGGATACGCAGTATTTT. Its protein product is CASSPRGDTQYF.

The V call is TRBV3-1 (or the pseudogene TRBV3-2), the J call TRBJ2-2; a possible D gene is TRBD2 (6 bases). V was trimmed by 3 bases and J by 6 bases, leaving 17 bases between them. CDR3 length: 16 residues. Germline V gene lookup returns CDR1 LGHDT and CDR2 YNNKEL (reference sequence). The CDR3 loop is CASSQEGSLGPGELFF. The CDR3 bases are TGTGCCAGCAGCCAGGAGGGAAGTCTCGGTCCCGGGGAGCTGTTTTTT.

The gene calls are TRBV6-1 and TRBJ1-1; no firm D call. V lost 1 base and J 4 bases, leaving 13 bases between the germline ends. There are 15 residues in the CDR3. The germline V gene has CDR1 MNHNS and CDR2 SASEGT. DNA of the CDR3: TGTGCCAGCAGTGAAGGTTTTATCGGGGTCACTGAAGCTTTCTTT. This translates into CASSEGFIGVTEAFF.

The gene calls are TRBV28 and TRBJ2-2; TRBD1 might be the D (6 bases). This CDR3 comprises 17 residues. CDR1 is MDHEN, CDR2 SYDVKM, per germline. Trimming removed 4 bases from V and 8 bases from J, with 23 bases in between. This CDR3 is CASSSILTGDLEGELFF. The DNA of the CDR3 is TGTGCCAGCAGTTCCATCCTGACAGGTGATCTGGAAGGGGAGCTGTTTTTT.

The gene calls are TRBV7-2 and TRBJ2-3; 10 positions agree with TRBD1. The CDR3 is made up of 15 amino acids. Germline V gene sequence: CDR1 SGHTA, CDR2 FQGNSA. J was trimmed by 8 bases and V by 2 bases; bases with no gene match: 7. The CDR3 here is CASSLTTGTGVTQYF. The CDR3 region has the DNA TGTGCCAGCAGCTTAACTACCGGGACAGGGGTTACGCAGTATTTT.

The chain has TRBV6-4 and TRBJ2-3, with 11 bases matching TRBD1. Germline lookup yields CDR1 MRHNA and CDR2 SNTAGT. The CDR3 runs 16 residues. V was clipped by 5 bases and J by 5 bases; unmatched bases: 9. CDR3 loop: CASSQRTGGSGDTQYF. Here the CDR3 DNA reads TGTGCCAGCAGTCAACGGACAGGGGGCAGCGGAGATACGCAGTATTTT.

CDR3 DNA sequence: TGTGCCAGCAGTAGTAACAGGGGACATGCAGATACGCAGTATTTT. Its translation is CASSSNRGHADTQYF. The chain uses TRBV25-1 and TRBJ2-3; 7 bases map to TRBD1. The CDR3 runs to 15 residues. Unmatched junction bases numbered 9, after V lost 5 bases and J lost 4 bases. Germline-derived CDR1 and CDR2 are MGHDK and SYGVNS. The full variable domain, completed using reference TRBV25-1 and TRBJ2-3, is EADIYQTPRYLVIGTGKKITLECSQTMGHDKMYWYQQDPGMELHLIHYSYGVNSTEKGDLSSESTVSRIRTEHFPLTLESARPSHTSQYLCASSSNRGHADTQYFGPGTRLTVL.

Many counts were recorded for this clone. The chain couples TRBV4-2 to TRBJ2-3; tentative D call: TRBD2 (6 bases). V was clipped by 2 bases and J by 1 base, with 16 bases between them. CDR1 LGHNA and CDR2 YNFKEQ come from the germline V gene. The CDR3 is made up of 17 amino acids. The chain's CDR3 is CASSQLLSGGGTDTQYF. As DNA, the CDR3 is TGTGCCAGCAGCCAACTACTTAGCGGTGGGGGCACAGATACGCAGTATTTT.

This clone was seen only a few times. This chain uses TRBV3-1 (or the pseudogene TRBV3-2) with TRBJ1-3; TRBD1 agrees at 8 bases. Germline CDR1 and CDR2: LGHDT and YNNKEL (reference sequence). The CDR3 extends over 16 amino acids. Trimming took 4 bases from V and 0 from J; bases not matched to a gene: 5. The CDR3 loop reads CASSRPGQVSGNTIYF. The DNA for the CDR3 is TGTGCCAGCAGCCGCCCGGGACAGGTCTCTGGAAACACCATATATTTT.

V is TRBV7-9 and J is TRBJ2-7; the match to TRBD2 covers 15 bases. V lost 4 bases and J lost 7; bases outside the gene matches: 8. CDR3 length: 16 amino acids. The germline CDR1 and CDR2 sequences are SEHNR and FQNEAQ (reference sequence). The CDR3 coding sequence is TGTGCCAGCAGCTGGACTAGCGGGAGGGCTTCGGGGGAGCAGTACTTC. This encodes CASSWTSGRASGEQYF.

The chain employs TRBV5-1 and TRBJ1-4; D might be TRBD1 (6 bases). The CDR3 covers 13 residues. The ends were cut back, 3 bases at V and 7 bases at J, with 10 bases in the middle. CDR1 is SGHRS and CDR2 is YFSETQ in the germline V gene. The CDR3 sequence is CASSSSGAEKLFF. CDR3 nucleotides: TGCGCCAGCAGCTCTTCAGGGGCTGAAAAACTGTTTTTT.

The chain couples TRBV6-5 to TRBJ2-1, with 10 bases aligning to TRBD2. The length of the CDR3 is 15 residues. V gave up 5 bases and J gave up 4 bases; unmatched junction bases: 5. Germline CDR1 MNHEY, CDR2 SVGAGI. CDR3 coding DNA: TGTGCCAGCAGTACTGGACTAGCGGCATACAATGAGCAGTTCTTC. The encoded protein is CASSTGLAAYNEQFF.

The chain combines TRBV5-1 with TRBJ1-2, with a weak D call TRBD1 (5 bases). From germline, CDR1 is SGHRS and CDR2 YFSETQ. The CDR3 is made up of 13 amino acids. The ends were cut back, 4 bases at V and 3 bases at J, with 10 bases in the middle. CDR3 loop: CASSHDSDYGYTF. CDR3 DNA: TGCGCCAGCAGCCACGACAGCGACTATGGCTACACCTTC. Using reference TRBV5-1 and TRBJ1-2 for the parts outside the CDR3, the full variable domain is KAGVTQTPRYLIKTRGQQVTLSCSPISGHRSVSWYQQTPGQGLQFLFEYFSETQRNKGNFPGRFSGRQFSNSRSEMNVSTLELGDSALYLCASSHDSDYGYTFGSGTRLTVV.

This chain links TRBV29-1 with TRBJ2-4; D is possibly TRBD1 (6 bases). Per the germline V gene, CDR1 is SQVTM and CDR2 is ANQGSEA. The V end was cut by 5 bases, the J end by 4 bases, with 12 bases between. The CDR3 length is 13 residues. The CDR3 DNA follows: TGCAGCGTTTCCCGGGACACTAAAAACATTCAGTACTTC. It specifies CSVSRDTKNIQYF.

V is TRBV5-1 and J is TRBJ2-2; 10 bases align to TRBD2. CDR3 size: 16 residues. Trimming cost V 4 bases and J 0 bases; bases outside gene matches: 3. Germline CDR1 is SGHRS and CDR2 is YFSETQ. The CDR3 nucleotides are TGCGCCAGCAGCCCTCTAGCGGGAGCGAACACCGGGGAGCTGTTTTTT. This encodes CASSPLAGANTGELFF. Supplemented by reference TRBV5-1 and TRBJ2-2, the full variable domain reads KAGVTQTPRYLIKTRGQQVTLSCSPISGHRSVSWYQQTPGQGLQFLFEYFSETQRNKGNFPGRFSGRQFSNSRSEMNVSTLELGDSALYLCASSPLAGANTGELFFGEGSRLTVL.

V is TRBV28 and J is TRBJ2-3; D uncertain. The CDR3 runs 17 residues. Germline assignment: CDR1 MDHEN and CDR2 SYDVKM. Trimming removed 3 bases from V and 4 bases from J, with 20 bases in between. The CDR3 region is CASSFPGLSPASDTQYF. The CDR3 nucleotides are TGTGCCAGCAGTTTTCCAGGTCTATCCCCCGCATCAGATACGCAGTATTTT.

In its sample, this clone was seen a few times. The chain combines TRBV19 with TRBJ1-1, with 7 bases aligning to TRBD1. The CDR3 is 15 residues long. Germline V gene lookup returns CDR1 LNHDA and CDR2 SQIVND (reference sequence). Germline trimming cut 4 bases from V and 3 bases from J; bases unmatched to any gene: 8. CDR3 bases: TGTGCCAGTAGTAGCTTGTCACAGGGGTACACTGAAGCTTTCTTT. Its translation: CASSSLSQGYTEAFF.

The chain carries TRBV4-2 and TRBJ2-2; the D gene is possibly TRBD2 (7 bases). CDR3 length equals 15 residues. The V gene's germline CDR1 is LGHNA and CDR2 YNFKEQ. V was clipped by 3 bases and J by 4 bases, with 12 bases between them. This CDR3 is CASSQEGGGTGELFF. DNA for the CDR3: TGTGCCAGCAGCCAGGAGGGAGGGGGCACCGGGGAGCTGTTTTTT.